This TCR beta chain derives from a study of cytomegalovirus exposure and HLA in healthy donors. The study, taken as a whole, reports: A later analysis found TCR association rates differed by HLA locus, highest for DRB1 and lowest for HLA-C. Immune exposure information comprised only CMV serostatus.

Germline V lookup: CDR1 LGHNA, CDR2 YSLEER. V lost 1 base to trimming and J lost 4 bases, with 8 bases between them. CDR3 length: 13 amino acids. The PCR employed 60 Vbeta primers together with 13 Jbeta primers. Profiling relied on immunoSEQ multiplex PCR, and the TCRdb table lists in-frame clones only, not all of them. The sample shows about 150,000 clones, just under 80% of them seen only once. This clone was seen repeatedly, ten times or more. No antigen is known for it. The TCR originated in a young man in good health. The chain recombines TRBV4-3 with TRBJ2-7; possible D gene TRBD1, 6 bases. The sequenced sample consisted of PBMCs. CDR3 residues: CASSQGTEYEQYF. The CDR3 nucleotides are TGCGCCAGCAGCCAAGGGACAGAGTACGAGCAGTACTTC.